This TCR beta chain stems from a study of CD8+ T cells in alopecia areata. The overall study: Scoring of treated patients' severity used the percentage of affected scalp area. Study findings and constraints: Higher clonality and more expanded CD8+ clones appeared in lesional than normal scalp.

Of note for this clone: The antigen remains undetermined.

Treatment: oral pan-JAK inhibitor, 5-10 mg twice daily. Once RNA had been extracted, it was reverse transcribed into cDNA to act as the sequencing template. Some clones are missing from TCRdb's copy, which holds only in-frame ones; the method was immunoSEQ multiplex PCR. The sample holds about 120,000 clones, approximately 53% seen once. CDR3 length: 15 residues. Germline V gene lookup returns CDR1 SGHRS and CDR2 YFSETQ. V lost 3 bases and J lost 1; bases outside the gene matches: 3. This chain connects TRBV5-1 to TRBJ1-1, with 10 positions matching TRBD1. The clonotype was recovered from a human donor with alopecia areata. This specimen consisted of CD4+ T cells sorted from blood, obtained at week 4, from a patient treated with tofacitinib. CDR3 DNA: TGCGCCAGCAGCTCGAGACAGGGGGCGAACACTGAAGCTTTCTTT. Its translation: CASSSRQGANTEAFF.